This T cell receptor beta chain was documented in a study of cytomegalovirus exposure and HLA in healthy donors. Regarding the study as a whole: Analysis was carried out at a later point, and it linked a missense DCLRE1C variant to TCR beta V- and J-gene trimming. Per a later analysis, HLA-associated TCR beta chains showed more clonal expansion than other, equally common TCR beta chains.

CDR1 and CDR2 (germline): SGHDT, YYEEEE. The CDR3 spans 18 residues. The ends lost 1 base at V and 8 bases at J; junction bases unmatched: 19. This clone was seen a few times. The antigen is not known. Though nominally healthy at sampling, donors likely had unrecorded immune exposures. The primer mix had 60 Vbeta and 13 Jbeta primers. The data were produced by immunoSEQ multiplex PCR, yet TCRdb's version contains in-frame clones alone and is incomplete. This table has roughly 140,000 clones, roughly 77% appearing once. The sequenced sample was PBMCs. The TCR comes from a man aged 25-45 years in good health and CMV-seronegative. The chain joins TRBV5-6 to TRBJ1-1, with 8 bases identical to TRBD1. The CDR3 DNA reads as TGTGCCAGCAGCTTGCGTCGGACAGGGCGGAACCCCAGTGGAGAAGCTTTCTTT. This gives the protein CASSLRRTGRNPSGEAFF.